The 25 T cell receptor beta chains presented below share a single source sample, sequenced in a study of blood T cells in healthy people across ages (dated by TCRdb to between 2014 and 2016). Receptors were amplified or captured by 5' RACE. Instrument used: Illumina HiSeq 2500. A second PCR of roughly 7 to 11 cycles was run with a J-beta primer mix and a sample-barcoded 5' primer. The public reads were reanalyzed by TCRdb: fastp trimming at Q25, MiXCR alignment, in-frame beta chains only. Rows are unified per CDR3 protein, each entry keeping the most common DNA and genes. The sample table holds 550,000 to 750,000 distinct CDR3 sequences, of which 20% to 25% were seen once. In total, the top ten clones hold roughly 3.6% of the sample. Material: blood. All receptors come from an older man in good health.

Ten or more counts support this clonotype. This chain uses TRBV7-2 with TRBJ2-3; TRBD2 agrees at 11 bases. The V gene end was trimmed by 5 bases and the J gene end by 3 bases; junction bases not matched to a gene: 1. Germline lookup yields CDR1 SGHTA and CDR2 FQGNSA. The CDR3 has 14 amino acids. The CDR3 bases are TGTGCCAGCAGCCCTAGCGGGAGGACAGATACGCAGTATTTT. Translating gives CASSPSGRTDTQYF.

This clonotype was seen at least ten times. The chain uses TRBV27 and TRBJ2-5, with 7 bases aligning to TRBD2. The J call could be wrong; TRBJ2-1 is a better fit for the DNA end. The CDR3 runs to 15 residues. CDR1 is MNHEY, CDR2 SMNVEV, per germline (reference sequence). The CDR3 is CASSLSTGGPNEQFF. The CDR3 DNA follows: TGTGCCAGCAGTTTATCAACGGGAGGCCCCAATGAGCAGTTCTTC.

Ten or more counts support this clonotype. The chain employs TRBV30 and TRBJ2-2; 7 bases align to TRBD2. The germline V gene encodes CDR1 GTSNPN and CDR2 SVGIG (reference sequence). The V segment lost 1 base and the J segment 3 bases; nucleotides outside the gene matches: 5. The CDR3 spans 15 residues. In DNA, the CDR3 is TGTGCCTGGAGTGGGACTAGAAGCTACACCGGGGAGCTGTTTTTT. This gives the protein CAWSGTRSYTGELFF.

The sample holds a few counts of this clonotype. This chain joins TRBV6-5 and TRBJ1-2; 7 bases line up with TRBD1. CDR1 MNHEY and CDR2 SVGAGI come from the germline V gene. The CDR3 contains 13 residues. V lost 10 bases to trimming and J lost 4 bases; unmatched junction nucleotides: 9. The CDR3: CATTRGRGYGYTF. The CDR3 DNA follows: TGTGCCACCACGAGGGGGCGAGGCTATGGCTACACCTTC.

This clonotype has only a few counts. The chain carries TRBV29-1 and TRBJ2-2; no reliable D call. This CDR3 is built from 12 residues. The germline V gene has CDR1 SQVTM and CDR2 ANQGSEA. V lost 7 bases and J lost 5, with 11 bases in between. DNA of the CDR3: TGCAGCGCCTCGAAAGGGACCGGGGAGCTGTTTTTT. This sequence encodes CSASKGTGELFF.

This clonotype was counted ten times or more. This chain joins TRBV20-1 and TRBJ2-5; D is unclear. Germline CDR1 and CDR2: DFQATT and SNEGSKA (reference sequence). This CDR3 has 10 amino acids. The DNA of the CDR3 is TGCAGCGCAAAGGGAGAGACCCAGTACTTC. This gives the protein CSAKGETQYF.

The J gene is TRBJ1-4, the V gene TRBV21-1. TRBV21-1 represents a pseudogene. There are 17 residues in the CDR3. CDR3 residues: CASSKGENEKANEKLFF. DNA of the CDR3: TGTGCCAGCAGCAAAGGGGAGAACGAGAAGGCTAATGAAAAACTGTTTTTT.

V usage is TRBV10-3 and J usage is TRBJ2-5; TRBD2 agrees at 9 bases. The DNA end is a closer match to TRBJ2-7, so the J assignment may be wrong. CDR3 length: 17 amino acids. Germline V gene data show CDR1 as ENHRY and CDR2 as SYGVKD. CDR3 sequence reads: CAISDPSGTLNLYEQYF. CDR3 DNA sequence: TGTGCCATCAGTGACCCTAGCGGGACCCTTAATCTCTACGAGCAGTACTTC.

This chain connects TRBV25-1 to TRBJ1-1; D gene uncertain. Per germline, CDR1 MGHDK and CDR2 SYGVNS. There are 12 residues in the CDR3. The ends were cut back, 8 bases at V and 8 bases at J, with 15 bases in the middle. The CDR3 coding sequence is TGTGCCAGCGCCCTGGGTGATTCGGAAGCTTTCTTT. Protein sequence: CASALGDSEAFF. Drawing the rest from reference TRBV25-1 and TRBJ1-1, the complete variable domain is EADIYQTPRYLVIGTGKKITLECSQTMGHDKMYWYQQDPGMELHLIHYSYGVNSTEKGDLSSESTVSRIRTEHFPLTLESARPSHTSQYLCASALGDSEAFFGQGTRLTVV.

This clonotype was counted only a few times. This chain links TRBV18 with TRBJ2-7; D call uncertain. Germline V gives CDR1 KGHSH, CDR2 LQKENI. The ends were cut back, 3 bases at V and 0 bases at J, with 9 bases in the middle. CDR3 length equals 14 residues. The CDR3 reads CASSPLGDSYEQYF. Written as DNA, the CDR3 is TGTGCCAGCTCACCCCTTGGCGACTCCTACGAGCAGTACTTC.

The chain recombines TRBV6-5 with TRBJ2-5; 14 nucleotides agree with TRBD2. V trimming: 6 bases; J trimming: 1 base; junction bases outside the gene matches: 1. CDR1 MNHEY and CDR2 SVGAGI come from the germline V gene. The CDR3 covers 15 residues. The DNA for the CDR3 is TGTGCCAGCAGGGGACTAGCGGGGGCCCAAGAGACCCAGTACTTC. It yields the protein CASRGLAGAQETQYF.

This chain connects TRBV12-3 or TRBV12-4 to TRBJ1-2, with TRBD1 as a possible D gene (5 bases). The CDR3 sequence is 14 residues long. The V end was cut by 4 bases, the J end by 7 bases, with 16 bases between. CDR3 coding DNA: TGTGCCAGCAGTTGGGCCGAGGGGCAGGTTGGCTACACCTTC. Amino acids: CASSWAEGQVGYTF.

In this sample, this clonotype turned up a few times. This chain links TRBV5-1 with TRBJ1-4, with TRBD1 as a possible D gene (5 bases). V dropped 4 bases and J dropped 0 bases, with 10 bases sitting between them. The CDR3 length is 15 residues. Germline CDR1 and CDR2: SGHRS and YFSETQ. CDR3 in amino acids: CASSPGGTTNEKLFF. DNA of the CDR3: TGCGCCAGCAGCCCCGGGGGGACAACTAATGAAAAACTGTTTTTT.

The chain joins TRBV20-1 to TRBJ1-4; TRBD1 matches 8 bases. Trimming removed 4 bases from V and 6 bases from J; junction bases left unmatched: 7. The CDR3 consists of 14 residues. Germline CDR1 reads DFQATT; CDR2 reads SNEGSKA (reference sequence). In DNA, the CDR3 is TGCAGTGCTACTCCGGGACAGGACTATGAAAAACTGTTTTTT. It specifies CSATPGQDYEKLFF.

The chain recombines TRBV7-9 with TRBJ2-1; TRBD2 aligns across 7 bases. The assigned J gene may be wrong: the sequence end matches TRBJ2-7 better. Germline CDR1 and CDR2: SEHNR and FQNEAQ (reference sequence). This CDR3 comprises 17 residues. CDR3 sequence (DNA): TGTGCCAGCAGCTCTACAAACGGGACTACGAAGATCGACGAGCAGTACTTC. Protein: CASSSTNGTTKIDEQYF.

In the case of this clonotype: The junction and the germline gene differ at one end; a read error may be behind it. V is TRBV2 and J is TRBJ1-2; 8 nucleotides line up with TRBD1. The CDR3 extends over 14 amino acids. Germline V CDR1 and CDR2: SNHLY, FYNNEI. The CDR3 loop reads CASLREQGARGCTF. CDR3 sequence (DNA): TGTGCCAGCCTGCGCGAGCAGGGGGCGCGGGGCTGCACCTTC. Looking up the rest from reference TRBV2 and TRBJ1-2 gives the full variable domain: EPEVTQTPSHQVTQMGQEVILRCVPISNHLYFYWYRQILGQKVEFLVSFYNNEISEKSEIFDDQFSVERPDGSNFTLKIRSTKLEDSAMYFCASLREQGARGCTFGSGTRLTVV.

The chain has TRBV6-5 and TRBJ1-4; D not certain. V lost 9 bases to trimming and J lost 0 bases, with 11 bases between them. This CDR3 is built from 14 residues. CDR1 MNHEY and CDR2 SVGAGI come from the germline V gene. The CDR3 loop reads CASAPGSTNEKLFF. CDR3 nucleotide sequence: TGTGCCAGTGCGCCGGGGTCAACTAATGAAAAACTGTTTTTT.

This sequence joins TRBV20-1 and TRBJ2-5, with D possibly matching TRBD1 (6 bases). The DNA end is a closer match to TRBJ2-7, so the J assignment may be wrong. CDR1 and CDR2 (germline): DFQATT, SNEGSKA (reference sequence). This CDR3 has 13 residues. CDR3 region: CSAREGAKYEQYF. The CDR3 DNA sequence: TGCAGTGCTAGAGAGGGGGCTAAGTACGAGCAGTACTTC.

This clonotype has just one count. CDR3 loop: CASIHRARTDTQYF. The CDR3 DNA reads TGTGCCAGCATCCACAGGGCTCGCACAGATACGCAGTATTTT. The gene calls are TRBV21-1 and TRBJ2-3; the D call TRBD1 from the table was never checked on the DNA. TRBV21-1 is an annotated pseudogene. The CDR3 contains 14 residues.

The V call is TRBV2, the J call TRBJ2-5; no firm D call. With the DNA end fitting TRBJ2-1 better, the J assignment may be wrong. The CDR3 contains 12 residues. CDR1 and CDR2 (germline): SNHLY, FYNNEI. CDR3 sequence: CASSVIGHEQFF. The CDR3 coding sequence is TGTGCCAGCAGTGTTATCGGCCATGAGCAGTTCTTC.

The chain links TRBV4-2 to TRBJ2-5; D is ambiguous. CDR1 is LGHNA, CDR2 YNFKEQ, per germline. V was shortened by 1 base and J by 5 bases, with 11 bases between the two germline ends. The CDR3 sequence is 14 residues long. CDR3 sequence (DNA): TGTGCCAGCAGCCAAGGATCAGGCCACGAGACCCAGTACTTC. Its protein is CASSQGSGHETQYF.

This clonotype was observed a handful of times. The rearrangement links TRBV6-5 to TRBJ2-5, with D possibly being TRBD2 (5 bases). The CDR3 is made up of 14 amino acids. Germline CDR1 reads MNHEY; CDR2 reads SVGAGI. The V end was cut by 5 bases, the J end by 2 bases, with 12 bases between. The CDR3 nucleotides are TGTGCCAGCAGTCGGAGTACGGGACAAGAGACCCAGTACTTC. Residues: CASSRSTGQETQYF.

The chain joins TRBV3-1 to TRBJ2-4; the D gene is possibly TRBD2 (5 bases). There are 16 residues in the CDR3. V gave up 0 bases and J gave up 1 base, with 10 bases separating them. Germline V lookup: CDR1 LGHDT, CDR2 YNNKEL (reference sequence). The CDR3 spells CASSQERRQAKNIQYF. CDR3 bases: TGTGCCAGCAGCCAAGAGCGGAGGCAGGCCAAAAACATTCAGTACTTC.

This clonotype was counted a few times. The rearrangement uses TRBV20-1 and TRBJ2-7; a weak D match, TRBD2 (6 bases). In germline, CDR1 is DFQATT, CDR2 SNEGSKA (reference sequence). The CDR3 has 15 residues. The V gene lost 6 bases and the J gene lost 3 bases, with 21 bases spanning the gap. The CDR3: CSASSAAGGSYEQYF. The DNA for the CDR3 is TGCAGTGCCTCCTCGGCGGCCGGGGGTAGCTACGAGCAGTACTTC.

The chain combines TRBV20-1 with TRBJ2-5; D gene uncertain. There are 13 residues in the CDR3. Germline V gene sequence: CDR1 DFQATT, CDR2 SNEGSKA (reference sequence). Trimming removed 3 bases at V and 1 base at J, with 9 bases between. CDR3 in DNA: TGCAGTGCTAGCAAGACAACCCAAGAGACCCAGTACTTC. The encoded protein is CSASKTTQETQYF.